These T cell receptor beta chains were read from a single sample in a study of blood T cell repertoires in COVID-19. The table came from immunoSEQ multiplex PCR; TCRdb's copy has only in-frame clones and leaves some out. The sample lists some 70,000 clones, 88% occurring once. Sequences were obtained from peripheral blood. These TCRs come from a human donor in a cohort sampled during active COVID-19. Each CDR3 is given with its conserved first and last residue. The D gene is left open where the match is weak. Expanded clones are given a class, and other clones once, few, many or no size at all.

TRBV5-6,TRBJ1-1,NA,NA,TGTGCCAGCAGCTGGGGCAGGGGCAATATGTTGAACACTGAAGCTTTCTTT,CASSWGRGNMLNTEAFF
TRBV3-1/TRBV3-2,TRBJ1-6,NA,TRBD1,TGTGCCAGCAGCCAAGATCGCGGGCCAGGGGGCGAAAATTCACCCCTCCACTTT,CASSQDRGPGGENSPLHF
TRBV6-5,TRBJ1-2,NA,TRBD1,TGTGCCAGCAGTTTTCTAGACAGGGCTAATGGCTACACCTTC,CASSFLDRANGYTF
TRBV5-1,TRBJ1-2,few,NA,TGCGCCAGCAGCGCCTGGACAGACGCTAACTATGGCTACACCTTC,CASSAWTDANYGYTF
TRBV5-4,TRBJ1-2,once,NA,TGTGCCAGCAGCTTGGCAGTCTATGGCTACACCTTC,CASSLAVYGYTF
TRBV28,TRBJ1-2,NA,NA,TGTGCCAGCAGTTTAGGCAGGGATGGCTACACCTTC,CASSLGRDGYTF
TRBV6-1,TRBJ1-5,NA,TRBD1,TGTGCCAGCAGTGGTTACAGGGGGCGCAGCGGCAATCAGCCCCAGCATTTT,CASSGYRGRSGNQPQHF
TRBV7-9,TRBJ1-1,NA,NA,TGTGCCAGCAGCCCTACCGGGAGAGCTGAAGCTTTCTTT,CASSPTGRAEAFF
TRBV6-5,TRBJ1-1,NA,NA,TGTGCCAGCAACTCGAACACTGAAGCTTTCTTT,CASNSNTEAFF
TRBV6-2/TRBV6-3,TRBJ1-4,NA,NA,TGTGCCAGCAGTTACTCGAGGCGGGCGATCAATGAAAAACTGTTTTTT,CASSYSRRAINEKLFF
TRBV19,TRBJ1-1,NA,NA,TGTGCCAGTAGTATAGATCCAGTTATGAACACTGAAGCTTTCTTT,CASSIDPVMNTEAFF
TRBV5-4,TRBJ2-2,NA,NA,TGTGCCAGCAGCTTCAGGGGGAACACCGGGGAGCTGTTTTTT,CASSFRGNTGELFF
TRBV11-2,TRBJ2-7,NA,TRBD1,TGTGCCAGCAGCTTAGTGGGGACAGTGAAGCACGAGCAGTACTTC,CASSLVGTVKHEQYF
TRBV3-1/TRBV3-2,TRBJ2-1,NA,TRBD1,TGTGCCAGCAGCCCCATATCTCGGGACAGCGACAATGAGCAGTTCTTC,CASSPISRDSDNEQFF
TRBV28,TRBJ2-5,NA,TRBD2,TGTGCCAGCAGTTCCGCGGCTGGCGGGGGGGCCGGTCGGGAGACCCAGTACTTC,CASSSAAGGGAGRETQYF